A selection of T cell receptor beta chains follows, all from one sample in a study of blood T cell repertoires in COVID-19. The method was immunoSEQ multiplex PCR; TCRdb's version includes in-frame clones alone and lacks a portion of them. Here the sample spans about 230,000 clones, approximately 84% being singletons. What was sequenced was peripheral blood. The receptors shown here come from a man aged 40-55 years with acute or convalescent COVID-19. CDR3s include the opening cysteine and the closing phenylalanine or tryptophan. The D gene is left open where the match is weak. Expanded clones are given a class, and other clones once, few, many or no size at all.

v_gene	j_gene	abundance	len	d_gene	CDR3nt	CDR3aa
TRBV12-5	TRBJ1-3	.	18	.	TGTGCTAGTGGTTTGGTAATTGTCGGCGGGTTCTCTGGAAACACCATATATTTT	CASGLVIVGGFSGNTIYF
TRBV10-3	TRBJ1-2	.	14	TRBD1	TGTGCCATCAGGGGGACAGGGGGTCTATACGGCTACACCTTC	CAIRGTGGLYGYTF
TRBV30	TRBJ1-2	.	15	TRBD1	TGTGCCTGGAGTTTAACAGGGGGGGATGTCTATGGCTACACCTTC	CAWSLTGGDVYGYTF
TRBV6-1	TRBJ1-3	.	16	TRBD1	TGTGCCAGCAGTGAGGGTGAAGAGGCAGGGGGCACCACCATATATTTT	CASSEGEEAGGTTIYF
TRBV5-1	TRBJ2-7	once	15	.	TGCGCCAGCAGCGCGTCCCCCGTCGGCTCCTACGAGCAGTACTTC	CASSASPVGSYEQYF
TRBV18	TRBJ1-5	.	13	.	TGTGCCAGCTCACTTGACAGAAATCAGCCCCAGCATTTT	CASSLDRNQPQHF
TRBV5-1	TRBJ1-5	.	16	.	TGCGCCAGCAGCTTGGAAGGGACAAATAGCAATCAGCCCCAGCATTTT	CASSLEGTNSNQPQHF
TRBV7-3	TRBJ1-1	.	12	.	TGTGCCAGCAGCTTTACGACAGGTGAAGCTTTCTTT	CASSFTTGEAFF
TRBV6-5	TRBJ1-5	.	14	TRBD1	TGTGCCAGCAGCTCCGGGACAGGGAATCAGCCCCAGCATTTT	CASSSGTGNQPQHF
TRBV19	TRBJ2-3	.	15	.	TGTGCCAGTAGTAGGACCGGGACTAGCACAGATACGCAGTATTTT	CASSRTGTSTDTQYF
TRBV5-1	TRBJ2-1	.	16	TRBD2	TGCGCCAGCAGCAGGACTAGCGGAGAAGCTTACAATGAGCAGTTCTTC	CASSRTSGEAYNEQFF
TRBV28	TRBJ2-1	.	19	TRBD1	TGTGCCAGCAGTACCACGGCCTGGAGGACAGGCGGACTTTACAATGAGCAGTTCTTC	CASSTTAWRTGGLYNEQFF
TRBV20-1	TRBJ2-6	.	17	TRBD1	TGCAGTGCTAGTCCGGGACAGGTTAAAACTGGGGCCAACGTCCTGACTTTC	CSASPGQVKTGANVLTF
TRBV7-2	TRBJ1-1	.	14	TRBD1	TGTGCCAGCAGCTTCGGGACAGCGAACACTGAAGCTTTCTTT	CASSFGTANTEAFF
TRBV21-1	TRBJ1-2	.	13	.	TGTGCCAGCATCACCGACAGTAACTATGGCTACACCTTC	CASITDSNYGYTF
TRBV6-5	TRBJ1-5	once	13	.	TGTGCCAGCAGTCGAGGGGGAAATCAGCCCCAGCATTTT	CASSRGGNQPQHF
TRBV27	TRBJ1-1	.	16	.	TGTGCCAGCAGTTCGCCCCTGGGAAGGGGGAGCACTGAAGCTTTCTTT	CASSSPLGRGSTEAFF
TRBV7-2	TRBJ1-1	once	14	.	TGTGCCAGCAGCTTAGTCCGAGTGAACACTGAAGCTTTCTTT	CASSLVRVNTEAFF
TRBV18	TRBJ1-2	.	15	TRBD1	TGTGCCAACTCACCAGGGACAGGGGTTTACTATGGCTACACCTTC	CANSPGTGVYYGYTF
TRBV7-9	TRBJ1-2	.	16	TRBD1	TGTGCCAGCAGCTTAGCCGGGGACAGAACAAGGAATGGCTACACCTTC	CASSLAGDRTRNGYTF
TRBV7-8	TRBJ1-4	few	15	.	TGTGCCAGCAGCTTAGTAAGGGGTTTGGATGAAAAACTGTTTTTT	CASSLVRGLDEKLFF
TRBV19	TRBJ2-5	.	14	TRBD2	TGTGCCAGTAGTCGGCGGGGGGGAAAAGAGACCCAGTACTTC	CASSRRGGKETQYF
TRBV9	TRBJ2-5	.	14	TRBD2	TGTGCCAGCAGCGCCAGACTAGCGGGAGAGACCCAGTACTTC	CASSARLAGETQYF
TRBV27	TRBJ1-1	.	14	.	TGTGCCAGCAGTTTAAGACAGACGAACACTGAAGCTTTCTTT	CASSLRQTNTEAFF
TRBV9	TRBJ2-3	once	16	.	TGTGCCAGCAGCGTAGAGTTTACGGCAGGGGCAGATACGCAGTATTTT	CASSVEFTAGADTQYF
TRBV25-1	TRBJ2-3	.	14	TRBD1	TGTGCCAGCAGTGAGGACAGGGGCACAGATACGCAGTATTTT	CASSEDRGTDTQYF
TRBV19	TRBJ2-7	few	14	.	TGTGCCAGTAGTATAAGACTTGTCTCCTACGAGCAGTACTTC	CASSIRLVSYEQYF
TRBV10-1	TRBJ1-6	.	16	TRBD1	TGCGCCAGCAGTGGAAGGGTGGACAGGGGGAATTCACCCCTCCACTTT	CASSGRVDRGNSPLHF
TRBV21-1	TRBJ1-2	.	14	.	TGTGCCAGCAGCAAAGTAAAAGGGGTAAGGGGCTACACCTTC	CASSKVKGVRGYTF
TRBV18	TRBJ1-4	.	13	.	TGTGCCAGCTCACCTTCAGTTAATGAAAAACTGTTTTTT	CASSPSVNEKLFF
TRBV6-6	TRBJ2-1	.	15	.	TGTGCCAGCAGTTACGGAGACCCCCAATACAATGAGCAGTTCTTC	CASSYGDPQYNEQFF
TRBV7-9	TRBJ2-3	.	18	TRBD2	TGTGCCAGCAGCCCCCTATTCTCCACAGCGGGAAGCACAGATACGCAGTATTTT	CASSPLFSTAGSTDTQYF
TRBV3-1/TRBV3-2	TRBJ2-7	.	15	TRBD1	TGTGCCAGCAGCCGTAGACAGGGGTCGGCCTTCGAGCAGTACTTC	CASSRRQGSAFEQYF
TRBV3-1/TRBV3-2	TRBJ2-5	once	15	TRBD2	TGTGCCAGCACCCTTAGCGGGGGGAGCCCCCTGACCCAGTACTTC	CASTLSGGSPLTQYF
TRBV5-1	TRBJ1-2	.	16	TRBD1	TGCGCCAGCAGCTTGCCCTCGACAGGGGCCAACTATGGCTACACCTTC	CASSLPSTGANYGYTF
TRBV5-1	TRBJ1-1	.	18	TRBD1	TGCGCCAGCAGCTTGAGTCCCGGGACAGGGGGCGAGAACACTGAAGCTTTCTTT	CASSLSPGTGGENTEAFF
TRBV5-1	TRBJ1-1	once	15	.	TGCGCCAGCAGCTTGTGGGGAGGGGGAGGCACTGAAGCTTTCTTT	CASSLWGGGGTEAFF
TRBV11-2	TRBJ2-7	.	13	TRBD1	TGTGCCAGCAGCAAAACAGGGGGCCTCGAGCAGTACTTC	CASSKTGGLEQYF
TRBV7-2	TRBJ1-3	.	15	.	TGTGCCAGCAGCCGTCAGGGGTTTGCGGGAAACACCATATATTTT	CASSRQGFAGNTIYF
TRBV14	TRBJ2-7	.	13	.	TGTGCCAGCAGCCAAGTACAAGCCTACGAGCAGTACTTC	CASSQVQAYEQYF
TRBV6-1	TRBJ2-3	.	19	TRBD1	TGTGCCAGCAGTGACACCCTACCAGGGACAGGGGATTCCACAGATACGCAGTATTTT	CASSDTLPGTGDSTDTQYF
TRBV15	TRBJ1-1	once	15	.	TGTGCCACCAGCAGAGATCAGGGGCCCTTAAATGAAGCTTTCTTT	CATSRDQGPLNEAFF